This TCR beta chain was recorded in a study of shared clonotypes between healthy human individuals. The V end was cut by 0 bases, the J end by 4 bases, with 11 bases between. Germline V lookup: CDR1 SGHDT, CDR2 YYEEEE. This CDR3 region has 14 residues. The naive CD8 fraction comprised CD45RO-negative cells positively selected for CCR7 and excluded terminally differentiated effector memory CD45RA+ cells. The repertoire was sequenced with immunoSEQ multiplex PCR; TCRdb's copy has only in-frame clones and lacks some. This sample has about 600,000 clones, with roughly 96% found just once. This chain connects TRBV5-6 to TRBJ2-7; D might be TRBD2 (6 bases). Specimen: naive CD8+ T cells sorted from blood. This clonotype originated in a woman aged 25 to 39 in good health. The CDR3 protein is CASSLEGLQYEQYF. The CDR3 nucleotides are TGTGCCAGCAGCTTGGAGGGACTTCAATACGAGCAGTACTTC.